The 15 T cell receptor beta chains below all came from one sample that was sequenced in a study of identical twins. TCRdb fed the 5' RACE reads into MiXCR, producing one record per CDR3 protein. The data show roughly 750,000 distinct CDR3 sequences, with around 21% seen just once and about 4.5% held by the top ten. These data are also associated with another study on T cells expressing NK-cell markers.

Sequencing was done on a sample of PBMCs. The receptors stem from a woman aged 18 to 35 in good health.

This chain connects TRBV4-1 to TRBJ2-1; TRBD2 aligns across 8 bases. Germline CDR1 and CDR2: MGHRA and YSYEKL. The trim removed 0 bases at V and 4 bases at J, leaving 5 bases unmatched. This CDR3 has 16 amino acids. The CDR3 nucleotides are TGCGCCAGCAGCCAAGATAGCGGGACTAGATACAATGAGCAGTTCTTC. The encoded protein is CASSQDSGTRYNEQFF.

This clonotype was counted between two and nine times. The V call is TRBV7-2, the J call TRBJ2-7; 8 bases are shared with TRBD1. Germline-derived CDR1 and CDR2 are SGHTA and FQGNSA. The trim removed 5 bases at V and 2 bases at J, leaving 8 bases unmatched. This CDR3 region has 15 residues. In nucleotides, the CDR3 is TGTGCCAGCAGCCTGACGCTACAGGGGGCCTACGAGCAGTACTTC. It yields the protein CASSLTLQGAYEQYF.

This clonotype was detected only a few times. The gene calls are TRBV15 and TRBJ2-1; unclear D gene. Trimming pared 3 bases from V and 8 bases from J, leaving 8 bases between. The CDR3 is 12 amino acids. Germline lookup yields CDR1 LNHNV and CDR2 YYDKDF (reference sequence). The CDR3 bases are TGTGCCACCAGCAGGGGTGAAGATGAGCAGTTCTTC. This sequence encodes CATSRGEDEQFF.

This clonotype has a handful of counts. The rearrangement links TRBV9 to TRBJ1-2, with unresolved D. The germline V gene encodes CDR1 SGDLS and CDR2 YYNGEE. The CDR3 totals 13 residues. V was cut by 5 bases and J by 5 bases, with 13 bases left in between. The CDR3, as DNA: TGTGCCAGCAGAGCTTCAGGACCTTATGGCTACACCTTC. Protein: CASRASGPYGYTF.

Only a few counts were recorded for this clonotype. J is TRBJ2-7 and V is TRBV18; 11 bases are shared with TRBD1. The CDR3 runs to 16 residues. From germline, CDR1 is KGHSH and CDR2 LQKENI. The junction had 9 bases not matched to a gene; V was cut back by 5 bases and J by 3 bases. CDR3: CASSLKSGTGGYEQYF. The CDR3, as DNA: TGTGCCAGCTCATTAAAGTCCGGGACAGGGGGCTACGAGCAGTACTTC.

Many counts were recorded for this clonotype. J is TRBJ2-2 and V is TRBV3-1; 7 bases line up with TRBD2. The J segment lost 4 bases and the V segment lost 4 bases, leaving 9 bases of the junction unmatched. This CDR3 comprises 16 residues. Germline V lookup: CDR1 LGHDT, CDR2 YNNKEL (reference sequence). CDR3 region: CASSPLLATGTGELFF. Here the CDR3 DNA reads TGTGCCAGCAGCCCGCTACTAGCGACCGGCACCGGGGAGCTGTTTTTT.

The chain is built from TRBV5-6 and TRBJ2-5, with D uncertain. The V end lost 2 bases, the J end lost 2 bases, and 7 bases lay between the germline ends. The CDR3 runs to 13 residues. CDR1 is SGHDT and CDR2 is YYEEEE in the germline V gene. The CDR3 protein is CASSFEWQETQYF. The CDR3 nucleotides are TGTGCCAGCAGCTTTGAGTGGCAAGAGACCCAGTACTTC.

This clonotype came up a few times. The gene calls are TRBV4-1 and TRBJ2-3; D possibly corresponds to TRBD2 (5 bases). Germline V gives CDR1 MGHRA, CDR2 YSYEKL. Trimming took off 5 bases at V and 4 bases at J, with 19 bases between the two ends. This CDR3 has 16 residues. The CDR3 protein is CASSLKDRRTSDTQYF. DNA for the CDR3: TGCGCCAGCAGCTTAAAGGATAGACGGACTTCAGATACGCAGTATTTT.

The chain carries TRBV5-5 and TRBJ2-7; D gene uncertain. Per germline, CDR1 SGHKS and CDR2 YYEKEE (reference sequence). The CDR3 totals 13 residues. V lost 2 bases to trimming and J lost 0 bases, with 6 bases between them. CDR3 sequence: CASSFAGSYEQYF. In DNA form, the CDR3 reads TGTGCCAGCAGCTTCGCTGGCTCCTACGAGCAGTACTTC.

Concerning this clonotype: Being one base from a much bigger clone, this may be a read error. The chain combines TRBV12-3 or TRBV12-4 with TRBJ1-2, with 8 bases matching TRBD1. The CDR3 runs to 12 residues. The V and J ends lost 10 bases and 7 bases, in that order; junction bases with no gene match: 8. The CDR3 nucleotides are TGTGCCATCAGAATAACAGGGGGTGGCTACACCTTC. Translation: CAIRITGGGYTF.

The V gene is TRBV7-9, the J gene TRBJ2-2, with 8 bases fitting TRBD2. CDR1 and CDR2 from the germline V gene are SEHNR and FQNEAQ (reference sequence). V lost 5 bases and J lost 0; bases outside the gene matches: 2. This CDR3 region has 15 residues. CDR3 coding DNA: TGTGCCAGCAGCCTGACTAGCGCGAACACCGGGGAGCTGTTTTTT. Protein product: CASSLTSANTGELFF. The full variable domain, with the rest looked up from reference TRBV7-9 and TRBJ2-2, is DTGVSQNPRHKITKRGQNVTFRCDPISEHNRLYWYRQTLGQGPEFLTYFQNEAQLEKSRLLSDRFSAERPKGSFSTLEIQRTEQGDSAMYLCASSLTSANTGELFFGEGSRLTVL.

This clonotype showed up many times. CDR3 DNA: TGCAGTGGAGGCAAAAACATTCAGTACTTC. It translates to CSGGKNIQYF. The chain joins TRBV20-1 to TRBJ2-4, with D hard to call. This CDR3 spans 10 amino acids. The V and J ends lost 7 bases and 3 bases respectively, with 4 bases between them. CDR1 and CDR2 from the germline V gene are DFQATT and SNEGSKA (reference sequence).

J is TRBJ1-1 and V is TRBV20-1, with D unclear. V lost 5 bases and J lost 0, with 10 bases in between. The CDR3 has 13 residues. Germline CDR1 is DFQATT and CDR2 is SNEGSKA (reference sequence). The DNA of the CDR3 is TGCAGTGCTGGGCGTCTTATGAACACTGAAGCTTTCTTT. Amino acid sequence: CSAGRLMNTEAFF.

The chain has TRBV20-1 and TRBJ2-3, with a tentative D call TRBD2 (5 bases). Germline-derived CDR1 and CDR2 are DFQATT and SNEGSKA (reference sequence). The CDR3 has 13 residues. The DNA for the CDR3 is TGCAGCCCTGTTACTAGTGGTTCAGATACGCAGTATTTT. Translated: CSPVTSGSDTQYF.

This clonotype was observed a few times. The CDR3 coding sequence is TGCAGTGCTAGGAAGCTCCAGATACCTCAAGAGACCCAGTACTTC. It is translated as CSARKLQIPQETQYF. The chain links TRBV20-1 to TRBJ2-5, with D uncertain. The CDR3 is 15 residues long. From germline, CDR1 is DFQATT and CDR2 SNEGSKA (reference sequence). Trimming took off 3 bases at V and 2 bases at J, with 16 bases between the two ends.